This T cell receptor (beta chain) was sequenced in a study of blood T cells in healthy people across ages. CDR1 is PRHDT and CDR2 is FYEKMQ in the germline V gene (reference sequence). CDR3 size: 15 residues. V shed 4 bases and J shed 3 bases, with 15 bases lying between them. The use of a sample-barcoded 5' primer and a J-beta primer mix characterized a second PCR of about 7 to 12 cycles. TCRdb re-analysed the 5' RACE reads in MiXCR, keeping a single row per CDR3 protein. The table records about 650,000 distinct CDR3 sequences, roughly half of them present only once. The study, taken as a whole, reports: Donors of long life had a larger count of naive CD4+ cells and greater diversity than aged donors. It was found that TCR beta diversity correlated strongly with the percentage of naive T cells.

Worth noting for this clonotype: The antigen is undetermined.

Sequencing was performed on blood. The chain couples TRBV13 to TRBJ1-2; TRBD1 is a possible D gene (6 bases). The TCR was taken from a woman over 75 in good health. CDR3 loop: CASSWRGGGDYGYTF. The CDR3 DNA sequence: TGTGCCAGCAGCTGGAGAGGAGGGGGAGACTATGGCTACACCTTC.